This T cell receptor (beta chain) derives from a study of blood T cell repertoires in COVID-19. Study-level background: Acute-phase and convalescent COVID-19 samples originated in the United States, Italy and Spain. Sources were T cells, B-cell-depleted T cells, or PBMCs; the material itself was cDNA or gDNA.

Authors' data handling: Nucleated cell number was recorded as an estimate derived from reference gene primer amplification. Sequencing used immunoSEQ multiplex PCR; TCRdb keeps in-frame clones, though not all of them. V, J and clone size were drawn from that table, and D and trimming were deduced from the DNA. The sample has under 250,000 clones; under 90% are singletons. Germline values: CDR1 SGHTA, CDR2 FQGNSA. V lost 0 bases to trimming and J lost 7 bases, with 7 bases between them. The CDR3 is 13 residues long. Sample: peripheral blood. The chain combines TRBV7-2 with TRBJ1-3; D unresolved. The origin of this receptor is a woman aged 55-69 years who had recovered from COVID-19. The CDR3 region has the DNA TGTGCCAGCAGCTTAGCGGCCGGGAACACCATATATTTT. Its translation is CASSLAAGNTIYF.